The 7 T cell receptor beta chains in this list originate from one sample, sequenced in a study of a mutant IDH1 vaccine in newly diagnosed glioma. Method: immunoSEQ multiplex PCR; TCRdb's copy keeps in-frame clones and lacks some. In the table there are 80,000 to 100,000 clones, about four fifths of which are singletons. Time point specified: baseline, week 1 (first vaccination visit). As to treatment: pre-vaccination baseline after standard-of-care therapy. Sequencing was performed on PBMCs, taken from a glioma patient treated with radiotherapy, temozolomide or both. These receptors originate from a man aged 35-49 years with glioma.

The V call is TRBV6-9, the J call TRBJ1-2, with D hard to call. The CDR3 extends over 13 amino acids. The germline V and J ends were trimmed by 3 bases and 2 bases, with 7 bases remaining between them. The germline gives CDR1 MNHGY, CDR2 SVAAGI. The CDR3: CASSYSMNYGYTF. As DNA, the CDR3 is TGTGCCAGCAGTTACTCGATGAACTATGGCTACACCTTC.

In its sample, this clone was seen a few times. The chain carries TRBV29-1 and TRBJ2-3; D not certain. Trimming stripped 5 bases from V and 2 bases from J, with 8 bases between. Germline assignment: CDR1 SQVTM and CDR2 ANQGSEA. This CDR3 has 12 residues. CDR3 DNA sequence: TGCAGCGTTAGTCCGGACACAGATACGCAGTATTTT. This codes for CSVSPDTDTQYF.

The CDR3 region is CASSLGTAPRTQYF. The CDR3 DNA sequence: TGTGCCAGCAGCTTAGGGACAGCCCCCCGGACCCAGTACTTC. V usage is TRBV7-2 and J usage is TRBJ2-5; D possibly corresponds to TRBD1 (6 bases). Germline loops: CDR1 SGHTA, CDR2 FQGNSA. The length of the CDR3 is 14 residues. V was trimmed by 1 base and J by 7 bases, leaving 13 bases between them.

The chain is built from TRBV15 and TRBJ2-6, with a tentative D call TRBD1 (5 bases). V gave up 3 bases and J gave up 1 base, with 7 bases separating them. Germline-derived CDR1 and CDR2 are LNHNV and YYDKDF (reference sequence). This CDR3 contains 15 residues. The CDR3 region has the DNA TGTGCCACCAGCAGGGGGCCGTCTGGGGCCAACGTCCTGACTTTC. Translated: CATSRGPSGANVLTF.

The chain employs TRBV6-1 and TRBJ1-5, with D maybe TRBD1 (5 bases). The V and J ends lost 8 bases and 10 bases respectively, with 21 bases between them. CDR3 size: 14 residues. Germline V CDR1 and CDR2: MNHNS, SASEGT. The CDR3, as DNA: TGTGCCAGCGGACCCGAGGGAGGGGTCGCTCCCCAGCATTTT. It yields the protein CASGPEGGVAPQHF.

V and J are TRBV4-3 and TRBJ1-4; D not certain. With 0 bases removed from V and 3 bases from J, the gap between germline ends came to 8 bases. Germline CDR1 LGHNA, CDR2 YSLEER. The CDR3 has 15 residues. CDR3 nucleotide sequence: TGCGCCAGCAGCCAAGAGCCGTCTGCTAATGAAAAACTGTTTTTT. Amino acid sequence: CASSQEPSANEKLFF.

The chain joins TRBV5-1 to TRBJ2-5; D possibly corresponds to TRBD1 (6 bases). Germline V gives CDR1 SGHRS, CDR2 YFSETQ. The length of the CDR3 is 13 residues. V lost 4 bases, J lost 2 bases, and 9 bases lay in between. CDR3 region: CASSPGQQETQYF. In DNA form, the CDR3 reads TGCGCCAGCAGCCCTGGACAGCAAGAGACCCAGTACTTC. Together with reference TRBV5-1 and TRBJ2-5, the CDR3 gives the full variable domain: KAGVTQTPRYLIKTRGQQVTLSCSPISGHRSVSWYQQTPGQGLQFLFEYFSETQRNKGNFPGRFSGRQFSNSRSEMNVSTLELGDSALYLCASSPGQQETQYFGPGTRLLVL.